This is a list of T cell receptor beta chains from one sample in a study of CD8+CD57+ T cells in acquired aplastic anemia. TCRdb itself ran the reads through MiXCR, one entry per CDR3 protein. Of about 190,000 distinct CDR3 sequences in the sample, roughly half are singletons; the top ten hold roughly 15%. Sequencing was carried out using sorted CD4+, CD8+, or CD8+CD57+ T cells (not recorded which) from PBMCs. These receptors all come from a human donor in good health, serving as a control. The CDR3 runs from the conserved cysteine through the conserved F or W. A D gene is named only where the DNA matches it firmly. Clone sizes are given selectively: once, few, many, or a class where the clone is expanded.

j_call: TRBJ1-6; clone_size: NA; cdr3_length: 16; v_call: TRBV25-1; d_call: NA; cdr3_aa: CASSINHAETNSPLHF; cdr3_nt: TGTGCCAGTAGTATTAATCACGCAGAAACAAATTCACCCCTCCACTTT
j_call: TRBJ2-7; clone_size: once; cdr3_length: 14; v_call: TRBV7-2; d_call: NA; cdr3_aa: CASSLSRAVYEQYF; cdr3_nt: TGTGCCAGCAGCTTAAGTCGAGCCGTATACGAGCAGTACTTC
j_call: TRBJ2-5; clone_size: NA; cdr3_length: 13; v_call: TRBV19; d_call: NA; cdr3_aa: CASRPPGMETQYF; cdr3_nt: TGTGCCAGTAGGCCTCCGGGGATGGAGACCCAGTACTTC
j_call: TRBJ2-7; clone_size: NA; cdr3_length: 13; v_call: TRBV7-9; d_call: NA; cdr3_aa: CASSQDLNYEQYF; cdr3_nt: TGTGCCAGCAGCCAGGACCTAAACTACGAGCAGTACTTC
j_call: TRBJ1-6; clone_size: many; cdr3_length: 16; v_call: TRBV2; d_call: NA; cdr3_aa: CASSERGGANNSPLHF; cdr3_nt: TGTGCCAGCAGTGAAAGGGGGGGGGCTAATAATTCACCCCTCCACTTT
j_call: TRBJ2-2; clone_size: NA; cdr3_length: 16; v_call: TRBV6-2/TRBV6-3; d_call: TRBD1; cdr3_aa: CASSDLTTGATGELFF; cdr3_nt: TGTGCCAGCAGTGACCTTACGACAGGGGCCACCGGGGAGCTGTTTTTT
j_call: TRBJ1-5; clone_size: NA; cdr3_length: 15; v_call: TRBV7-2; d_call: NA; cdr3_aa: CASSLVSSGGYNEHF; cdr3_nt: TGTGCCAGCAGCTTAGTCTCCAGCGGGGGCTACAATGAGCATTTT
j_call: TRBJ2-7; clone_size: many; cdr3_length: 16; v_call: TRBV5-1; d_call: TRBD1; cdr3_aa: CASRREPTGGDYEQYF; cdr3_nt: TGCGCCAGCAGACGGGAACCGACAGGGGGGGACTACGAGCAGTACTTC
j_call: TRBJ1-1; clone_size: NA; cdr3_length: 16; v_call: TRBV7-6; d_call: TRBD1; cdr3_aa: CASSLGQGILSAEAFF; cdr3_nt: TGTGCCAGCAGCTTAGGACAGGGCATTCTCTCCGCTGAAGCTTTCTTT
j_call: TRBJ1-1; clone_size: NA; cdr3_length: 12; v_call: TRBV20-1; d_call: TRBD1; cdr3_aa: CSTRTGGTEASF; cdr3_nt: TGCAGTACTAGGACAGGGGGCACTGAAGCTTCCTTT
j_call: TRBJ1-1; clone_size: many; cdr3_length: 15; v_call: TRBV6-4; d_call: NA; cdr3_aa: CASSDRGGRDTEAFF; cdr3_nt: TGTGCCAGCAGTGACAGGGGCGGCCGGGACACTGAAGCTTTCTTT
j_call: TRBJ2-5; clone_size: NA; cdr3_length: 14; v_call: TRBV19; d_call: TRBD1; cdr3_aa: CASWTGTAGETQYF; cdr3_nt: TGTGCCAGTTGGACAGGGACGGCTGGGGAGACCCAGTACTTC
j_call: TRBJ1-2; clone_size: NA; cdr3_length: 13; v_call: TRBV20-1; d_call: TRBD1; cdr3_aa: CSALTGVSYGYTF; cdr3_nt: TGCAGTGCCCTGACAGGGGTCTCCTATGGCTACACCTTC
j_call: TRBJ1-2; clone_size: many; cdr3_length: 15; v_call: TRBV12-3/TRBV12-4; d_call: NA; cdr3_aa: CASSLGPGTNYGYTF; cdr3_nt: TGTGCCAGCAGTTTAGGCCCGGGGACTAACTATGGCTACACCTTC
j_call: TRBJ1-2; clone_size: few; cdr3_length: 13; v_call: TRBV29-1; d_call: NA; cdr3_aa: CSVDGPLGYGYTF; cdr3_nt: TGCAGCGTTGACGGACCCCTAGGGTATGGCTACACCTTC
j_call: TRBJ2-1; clone_size: many; cdr3_length: 18; v_call: TRBV2; d_call: TRBD2; cdr3_aa: CASSDRSGGVVSYNEQFF; cdr3_nt: TGTGCCAGCAGTGATCGTAGCGGGGGGGTGGTTAGTTACAATGAGCAGTTCTTC
j_call: TRBJ2-7; clone_size: few; cdr3_length: 17; v_call: TRBV10-3; d_call: TRBD1; cdr3_aa: CAISALGGQGARYEQYF; cdr3_nt: TGTGCCATCAGTGCCTTGGGGGGACAGGGGGCGCGATACGAGCAGTACTTC
j_call: TRBJ2-5; clone_size: many; cdr3_length: 13; v_call: TRBV20-1; d_call: NA; cdr3_aa: CSGVRGGQETQYF; cdr3_nt: TGCAGTGGAGTGCGGGGCGGGCAAGAGACCCAGTACTTC
j_call: TRBJ2-3; clone_size: NA; cdr3_length: 16; v_call: TRBV20-1; d_call: TRBD2; cdr3_aa: CSALRAGVLAVGEQYF; cdr3_nt: TGCAGTGCCCTAAGAGCGGGGGTCCTCGCAGTTGGTGAGCAGTATTTT
j_call: TRBJ1-6; clone_size: many; cdr3_length: 15; v_call: TRBV7-2; d_call: NA; cdr3_aa: CASSGQRPSGSPLHF; cdr3_nt: TGTGCCAGCAGTGGACAACGCCCGTCGGGCTCACCCCTCCACTTT
j_call: TRBJ1-2; clone_size: NA; cdr3_length: 13; v_call: TRBV19; d_call: NA; cdr3_aa: CASRQAPNYGYTF; cdr3_nt: TGTGCCAGTCGACAGGCCCCCAACTATGGCTACACCTTC
j_call: TRBJ2-7; clone_size: NA; cdr3_length: 14; v_call: TRBV7-6; d_call: NA; cdr3_aa: CASSRQVGLDEQYF; cdr3_nt: TGTGCCAGCAGCCGCCAGGTGGGGTTGGACGAGCAGTACTTC
j_call: TRBJ2-1; clone_size: many; cdr3_length: 14; v_call: TRBV5-8; d_call: NA; cdr3_aa: CASSLKGHNNEQFF; cdr3_nt: TGTGCCAGCAGCTTGAAAGGTCACAACAATGAGCAGTTCTTC
j_call: TRBJ2-5; clone_size: NA; cdr3_length: 16; v_call: TRBV14; d_call: TRBD2; cdr3_aa: CASSLRLAGGQETQYF; cdr3_nt: TGTGCCAGCAGCCTTCGACTAGCGGGGGGACAAGAGACCCAGTACTTC
j_call: TRBJ2-3; clone_size: NA; cdr3_length: 16; v_call: TRBV19; d_call: TRBD1; cdr3_aa: CASSIFGQGSTDTQYF; cdr3_nt: TGTGCCAGTAGTATATTTGGACAGGGTTCGACCGATACGCAGTATTTT
j_call: TRBJ1-1; clone_size: NA; cdr3_length: 14; v_call: TRBV11-2; d_call: TRBD1; cdr3_aa: CASNAGTGAPEAFF; cdr3_nt: TGCGCCAGCAACGCCGGGACAGGGGCCCCTGAAGCTTTCTTT
j_call: TRBJ2-7; clone_size: many; cdr3_length: 14; v_call: TRBV19; d_call: NA; cdr3_aa: CASSITGGPYEQYF; cdr3_nt: TGTGCCAGTAGTATTACTGGGGGCCCCTACGAGCAGTACTTC
j_call: TRBJ2-3; clone_size: many; cdr3_length: 14; v_call: TRBV12-3/TRBV12-4; d_call: NA; cdr3_aa: CASSSDRGMDTQYF; cdr3_nt: TGTGCCAGCAGTTCTGATCGGGGTATGGATACGCAGTATTTT
j_call: TRBJ2-7; clone_size: NA; cdr3_length: 14; v_call: TRBV19; d_call: TRBD1; cdr3_aa: CASSIARTGGEQYF; cdr3_nt: TGTGCCAGTAGTATAGCCAGGACAGGGGGCGAGCAGTACTTC
j_call: TRBJ2-7; clone_size: once; cdr3_length: 15; v_call: TRBV5-1; d_call: NA; cdr3_aa: CAGSLRALTTYEQYF; cdr3_nt: TGCGCCGGCAGCCTGAGGGCCTTAACAACCTACGAGCAGTACTTC
j_call: TRBJ1-1; clone_size: many; cdr3_length: 14; v_call: TRBV5-1; d_call: NA; cdr3_aa: CASSLVPTNTEAFF; cdr3_nt: TGCGCCAGCAGCTTGGTTCCGACGAACACTGAAGCTTTCTTT
j_call: TRBJ1-2; clone_size: NA; cdr3_length: 13; v_call: TRBV7-2; d_call: TRBD1; cdr3_aa: CASSPQGTGGYTF; cdr3_nt: TGTGCCAGCAGCCCACAGGGGACGGGAGGCTACACCTTC
j_call: TRBJ2-5; clone_size: NA; cdr3_length: 13; v_call: TRBV10-3; d_call: TRBD2; cdr3_aa: CAIRAEGGETQYF; cdr3_nt: TGTGCCATCAGAGCTGAGGGAGGGGAGACCCAGTACTTC